This TCR beta chain was documented in a study of cytomegalovirus exposure and HLA in healthy donors. Germline V gene sequence: CDR1 SEHNR, CDR2 FQNEAQ (reference sequence). There are 10 residues in the CDR3. PCR was performed using 60 Vbeta and 13 Jbeta primers. Here immunoSEQ multiplex PCR was the method, and the copy in TCRdb shows in-frame clones only, minus some. The sample records about 140,000 clones, approximately 82% being singletons. This clone was seen more than once but under ten times. The germline gene is not matched at one end of the junction; a read error may be the cause. This clonotype was sampled from a woman aged 40 to 55 in good health and CMV-seronegative. The gene calls are TRBV7-9 and TRBJ2-3; 7 bases line up with TRBD2. The material sequenced was PBMCs. CDR3 protein: CASSSRTSGF. CDR3 DNA: TGTGCCAGCAGCTCCAGGACTAGTGGGTTT.